Here is one T cell receptor beta chain with its context. Its antigen is currently not known. Sequence at one end of the junction differs from germline and may be a read error. Explained via the paper, the time point label denotes: cycle 1 day 1 (C1D1), immediately before nivolumab initiation. Relapse after autologous stem cell transplantation had occurred in all trial patients, and cohorts A, B and C were distinguished by prior brentuximab vedotin exposure. Using a Miltenyi CD4+ T cell isolation kit, CD4+ T cells were purified from thawed PBMCs through magnetic negative selection. The trial cohort included 55 to 65 patients with relapsed/refractory classical Hodgkin lymphoma, and each patient had a best overall response of complete response, partial response or progressive disease. In the multi-cohort phase II CheckMate 205 trial, trial patients received single-agent nivolumab. An independent review committee assessed best overall response by applying the 2007 International Working Group response criteria. Trial PBMCs were collected immediately before nivolumab initiation (C1D1) and during therapy at cycle 2 day 1 and cycle 4 day 1. Peripheral blood was collected in 8 mL Vacutainer Cell Preparation Tubes, from which PBMCs were isolated by centrifugation and then cryopreserved. Purified CD4+ and CD8+ fractions were generated only in cases for which an additional PBMC sample was available. Magnetically labelled cells were depleted on LS columns in a quadroMACS separator, and the flow-through was collected as the purified fraction.

This sample was taken from a study of PD-1 blockade in classical Hodgkin lymphoma (dated by TCRdb to the early 2020s). For the wider study: Nivolumab dosing was 3 mg/kg intravenously every 2 weeks, continuing until either disease progression or unacceptable toxicity. A peripheral blood immune signature of response to PD-1 blockade in classical Hodgkin lymphoma was defined using TCR beta sequencing and CyTOF.

The CDR3 measures 12 amino acids from cysteine to phenylalanine. Just the 36-base CDR3 DNA is kept, in frame starting at base 1. CDR1 and CDR2 are drawn from the germline V gene (reference sequence): LNHDA, SQIVND. The Qiagen DNeasy kit was used to extract genomic DNA from unsorted PBMCs and from the negatively selected CD4+ and CD8+ fractions. TCR beta CDR3 regions were amplified by immunoSEQ multiplex PCR using primers annealing to V and J segments. Amplification bias was minimized using a synthetic immune receptor repertoire, and residual bias was removed computationally after sequencing. Turning to the authors' computational methods: Custom Python scripts were used to quantify repertoire diversity as the Shannon entropy index. Unsorted, CD4+ and CD8+ repertoires were analyzed separately, except in combined analyses where CD4+ and CD8+ sequences were merged in silico. A clone counted as expanded when the clone's frequency after treatment rose at least 2-fold relative to C1D1, and clones undetected at baseline were given a pseudocount of 0.5. Singleton clones were defined as clones with 0 or 1 copy at C1D1, and non-singleton clones were defined as clones with 2 or more copies. Clones expanded in unsorted samples were annotated as CD4+, CD8+ or unknown by matching protein sequences in sorted samples from the same patient. Wilcoxon tests were applied to paired samples to test diversity changes from C1D1 to C4D1. Sourced from immuneACCESS, this table was stored by TCRdb with only in-frame sequences that have V and J called. A share of the clones is absent; for the studies checked, an unresolved V gene accounts for under half, and the remainder has no known explanation. V and J calls and clone size are as listed in that table; D and trimming were resolved from the DNA. Here the sample has about 24,000 clones; 80% to 85% occur a single time. The ten largest clones capture about 1.8% of the sample.

General findings and caveats noted by the study authors: Baseline diversity similar to that of newly diagnosed patients was observed in trial patients achieving complete response, whereas significantly lower diversity was observed in partial responders and progressors. Diversity was lower in patients who began nivolumab less than 1 year after ASCT, so these patients were left out of later analyses to avoid confounding by immune reconstitution. A significant rise by C4D1 was seen in CD4+ but not CD8+ TCR diversity (p=0.0027 vs p=0.16), with the rise being most apparent in complete responders (p=0.02). Newly diagnosed patients were reported to have lower baseline TCR diversity than healthy donors, and relapsed/refractory patients were reported to have lower baseline TCR diversity still. The study was limited to a single clinical trial cohort, and causes of repertoire differences, possibly disease activity or prior therapy, remained undefined.

The material was CD4+ T cells from blood, obtained at baseline. This sequence uses TRBV19 and TRBJ1-1; the D gene is not confidently resolved. The receptor was isolated from a human donor with classical Hodgkin lymphoma. CDR3 region: CACREENTEAFF. The sequenced DNA: TGTGCCTGTAGGGAAGAGAACACTGAAGCTTTCTTT.